This T cell receptor (beta chain) was profiled in a study of tumor-infiltrating lymphocytes in localized non-small cell lung cancer. The overall study: Patients included smokers and never-smokers with various histologies, some sampled after neoadjuvant chemotherapy. Tumor tissue and non-adjacent uninvolved lung came from each patient. Broader study findings: Tumor T-cell fraction was not associated with recurrence-free survival. Immunotypes IM1 and IM2 had similar TCR-derived T-cell fractions.

Sequencing was performed with immunoSEQ multiplex PCR; in TCRdb, only in-frame clones are kept and a portion is missing. The sample has some 15,000 clones; about four fifths are singletons. The germline gives CDR1 WSHSY, CDR2 SAAADI. The CDR3 runs to 13 residues. Trimming shortened V by 7 bases and J by 4 bases, and 14 bases separated the two germline ends. In regard to this clone: The antigen is unknown.

The V and J genes are TRBV10-2 and TRBJ2-7; weak D call: TRBD2 (5 bases). Sequencing was done on a sample of lung tumor tissue. The receptor was isolated from a human donor with non-small cell lung cancer. The CDR3, as DNA: TGCGCCAGCATGGGTGGGAGCGCATACGAGCAGTACTTC. It encodes CASMGGSAYEQYF.